Shown below are 29 T cell receptor beta chains from a single sample sequenced in a study of patients and donors after allogeneic stem cell transplantation. TCRdb re-derived calls from the RT-PCR reads in MiXCR, one entry per CDR3 protein. The table has tens of thousands of distinct CDR3 sequences, around 48% seen once. Sequencing was done on a sample of blood, either unsorted or a sorted T cell fraction (not recorded which). Receptors originate from a human donor who was either an allogeneic HSCT recipient or a stem cell or donor lymphocyte infusion donor (not recorded which). It is not recorded whose cells these are; they may come from a transplant donor.

The chain carries TRBV5-6 and TRBJ1-2; D unclear. The CDR3 contains 14 residues. Per germline, CDR1 SGHDT and CDR2 YYEEEE. V dropped 0 bases and J dropped 3 bases, with 9 bases sitting between them. The CDR3 region is CASSLVASHYGYTF. CDR3 nucleotides: TGTGCCAGCAGCTTGGTCGCCTCGCACTATGGCTACACCTTC.

The rearrangement links TRBV20-1 to TRBJ1-6; 7 bases match TRBD1. The J segment lost 8 bases and the V segment lost 4 bases, leaving 2 bases of the junction unmatched. The CDR3 spans 12 residues. The V gene's germline CDR1 is DFQATT and CDR2 SNEGSKA (reference sequence). Here the CDR3 reads CSANRGDSPLHF. CDR3 in DNA: TGCAGTGCTAACAGGGGTGATTCACCCCTCCACTTT.

The rearrangement uses TRBV14 and TRBJ2-7; 8 bases align to TRBD2. The CDR3 has 14 residues. J gave up 4 bases and V 4 bases, and 6 bases lay outside the gene matches. Germline CDR1 is SGHDN and CDR2 is FVKESK. The CDR3 sequence: CASSPGAGGYEQYF. The CDR3 DNA reads TGTGCCAGCAGCCCGGGTGCGGGAGGATACGAGCAGTACTTC. Together with reference TRBV14 and TRBJ2-7, the CDR3 gives the full variable domain: EAGVTQFPSHSVIEKGQTVTLRCDPISGHDNLYWYRRVMGKEIKFLLHFVKESKQDESGMPNNRFLAERTGGTYSTLKVQPAELEDSGVYFCASSPGAGGYEQYFGPGTRLTVT.

Many counts were recorded for this clonotype. CDR3 sequence reads: CASLFYDRQPQHF. CDR3 bases: TGTGCCAGCCTTTTTTATGATCGTCAGCCCCAGCATTTT. V usage is TRBV6-2 or TRBV6-3 and J usage is TRBJ1-5; D is ambiguous. Trimming left V 8 bases short and J 6 bases short, with 14 bases between. The CDR3 is 13 residues long. Germline CDR1 and CDR2: MNHEY and SVGEGT.

This clonotype has more than one count but fewer than ten. The V and J genes are TRBV3-1 and TRBJ1-2; D is unresolved. V lost 0 bases, J lost 3 bases, and 14 bases lay in between. The CDR3 has 16 residues. The germline CDR1 and CDR2 sequences are LGHDT and YNNKEL (reference sequence). In DNA form, the CDR3 reads TGTGCCAGCAGCCAAGATAGGGTCCCAAGGGACTATGGCTACACCTTC. Its protein product is CASSQDRVPRDYGYTF.

This chain joins TRBV20-1 and TRBJ2-3; 8 nucleotides agree with TRBD2. V shed 0 bases, J shed 3 bases, and the junction held 2 bases outside the gene matches. Germline values: CDR1 DFQATT, CDR2 SNEGSKA (reference sequence). CDR3 length: 14 residues. The CDR3 DNA sequence: TGCAGTGCTAGAGATGCTAGCGGGACAGATACGCAGTATTTT. This encodes CSARDASGTDTQYF.

This sequence joins TRBV20-1 and TRBJ1-4; D is unclear. The germline CDR1 and CDR2 sequences are DFQATT and SNEGSKA (reference sequence). The V and J ends lost 3 bases and 0 bases respectively, with 14 bases between them. CDR3 length equals 16 residues. For the CDR3, the DNA is TGCAGTGCTAGCCCACAGTACCCAGCAACTAATGAAAAACTGTTTTTT. Protein product: CSASPQYPATNEKLFF.

This chain links TRBV9 with TRBJ1-2; 8 bases are shared with TRBD1. CDR1 is SGDLS, CDR2 YYNGEE, per germline. The trim removed 4 bases at V and 2 bases at J, leaving 13 bases unmatched. The CDR3 is made up of 17 amino acids. The CDR3 DNA is TGTGCCAGCAGCCCCCAAGGAGGACAGGGAGTAAACTATGGCTACACCTTC. It codes for CASSPQGGQGVNYGYTF. The full variable domain, its missing parts supplied by reference TRBV9 and TRBJ1-2, is DSGVTQTPKHLITATGQRVTLRCSPRSGDLSVYWYQQSLDQGLQFLIQYYNGEERAKGNILERFSAQQFPDLHSELNLSSLELGDSALYFCASSPQGGQGVNYGYTFGSGTRLTVV.

The chain combines TRBV20-1 with TRBJ1-2, with D perhaps matching TRBD1 (6 bases). The CDR3 runs to 12 residues. The V gene's germline CDR1 is DFQATT and CDR2 SNEGSKA (reference sequence). The V and J ends lost 3 bases and 6 bases respectively, with 11 bases between them. The CDR3 spells CSARRGGHGYTF. As DNA, the CDR3 is TGCAGTGCTAGGAGGGGGGGCCATGGCTACACCTTC.

The chain employs TRBV18 and TRBJ1-2, with TRBD1 as a possible D gene (5 bases). Germline V gene lookup returns CDR1 KGHSH and CDR2 LQKENI. The CDR3 is 14 residues long. V was cut by 0 bases and J by 4 bases, with 9 bases left in between. CDR3 sequence (DNA): TGTGCCAGCTCACCACCGCCCGGGACCTATGGCTACACCTTC. Amino acids: CASSPPPGTYGYTF.

The chain has TRBV12-3 or TRBV12-4 and TRBJ2-1, with D possibly TRBD1 on 6 matching bases. The length of the CDR3 is 15 residues. Trimming cost V 9 bases and J 4 bases, with 19 bases left between them. In DNA, the CDR3 is TGTGCCAGTGACACCCGAGGGGGAGCATACAATGAGCAGTTCTTC. Protein sequence: CASDTRGGAYNEQFF.

This clonotype has just a few counts. The genes are TRBV6-6 and TRBJ1-4; tentative D call: TRBD1 (5 bases). This CDR3 is built from 15 residues. V was pared by 6 bases and J by 3 bases, with 14 bases between. CDR1 is MNHNY and CDR2 is SVGAGI in the germline V gene (reference sequence). The CDR3 DNA follows: TGTGCCAGCAGGGTTATTGGGACGGCTAATGAAAAACTGTTTTTT. Amino acid sequence: CASRVIGTANEKLFF.

The chain recombines TRBV12-3 or TRBV12-4 with TRBJ1-2; D gene unclear. Trimming took 5 bases from V and 8 from J, leaving 9 bases between them. This CDR3 comprises 11 residues. Here the CDR3 reads CASSISGGYTF. The CDR3 DNA reads as TGTGCCAGCAGTATTTCCGGGGGCTACACCTTC.

The genes are TRBV11-2 and TRBJ1-1; no clear D gene. The CDR3 has 18 residues. The germline V gene has CDR1 SGHAT and CDR2 FQNNGV. The germline V and J ends were trimmed by 5 bases and 1 base, with 23 bases remaining between them. The CDR3: CASSRPPSPVGQNTEAFF. The CDR3 DNA reads as TGTGCCAGCAGCCGCCCTCCCTCCCCCGTTGGGCAGAACACTGAAGCTTTCTTT.

This clonotype was counted a few times. The chain recombines TRBV27 with TRBJ1-6; D ambiguous. In germline, CDR1 is MNHEY, CDR2 SMNVEV (reference sequence). V lost 6 bases to trimming and J lost 7 bases, with 13 bases between them. CDR3 length: 14 amino acids. The CDR3 spells CASRAVIKNSPLHF. In DNA, the CDR3 is TGTGCCAGCAGGGCGGTTATCAAGAATTCACCCCTCCACTTT.

The chain recombines TRBV28 with TRBJ1-3; tentative D call: TRBD1 (5 bases). The CDR3 is 15 residues long. Looked up from germline, CDR1 is MDHEN and CDR2 is SYDVKM. The V end was cut by 2 bases, the J end by 5 bases, with 13 bases between. CDR3 sequence reads: CASSLRQGIRNTIYF. The CDR3 DNA reads TGTGCCAGCAGTTTACGGCAGGGCATCAGAAACACCATATATTTT. Supplemented by reference TRBV28 and TRBJ1-3, the full variable domain reads DVKVTQSSRYLVKRTGEKVFLECVQDMDHENMFWYRQDPGLGLRLIYFSYDVKMKEKGDIPEGYSVSREKKERFSLILESASTNQTSMYLCASSLRQGIRNTIYFGEGSWLTVV.

This clonotype has more than one count but fewer than ten. This chain joins TRBV14 and TRBJ1-2; the match to TRBD1 covers 9 bases. CDR1 is SGHDN, CDR2 FVKESK, per germline. J gave up 4 bases and V 3 bases, and 6 bases lay outside the gene matches. The CDR3 sequence is 15 residues long. CDR3 DNA sequence: TGTGCCAGCAGCCACCCGGGACAGGGAAGCTATGGCTACACCTTC. This codes for CASSHPGQGSYGYTF.

V usage is TRBV12-3 or TRBV12-4 and J usage is TRBJ1-6; D might be TRBD1 (5 bases). V lost 5 bases and J lost 7, with 15 bases in between. The CDR3 contains 15 residues. Written as DNA, the CDR3 is TGTGCCAGCAGTATGACCCGGGGCCGAAATTCACCCCTCCACTTT. Its protein is CASSMTRGRNSPLHF.

This clonotype was observed a handful of times. V and J are TRBV24-1 and TRBJ2-1; the match to TRBD1 covers 8 bases. Germline lookup yields CDR1 KGHDR and CDR2 SFDVKD. V shed 3 bases and J 5 bases; nucleotides not matched to a gene: 5. CDR3 size: 15 residues. CDR3 DNA sequence: TGTGCCACCAGTGATCCGTGGACAGGGAACAATGAGCAGTTCTTC. Translation gives CATSDPWTGNNEQFF.

The CDR3 bases are TGTGCCAGCAGTGGAGGTCGGATGTTGAATGGCTACACCTTC. This translates into CASSGGRMLNGYTF. The rearrangement joins TRBV2 to TRBJ1-2; no reliable D call. CDR3 length: 14 amino acids. Germline V gene sequence: CDR1 SNHLY, CDR2 FYNNEI. Between the trimmed V and J ends, which lost 4 bases and 6 bases, there was a span of 15 bases.

This chain connects TRBV6-6 to TRBJ2-7; 8 bases match TRBD1. V lost 7 bases, J lost 5 bases, and 10 bases stayed unmatched. CDR3 length: 14 amino acids. Germline V gene lookup returns CDR1 MNHNY and CDR2 SVGAGI (reference sequence). CDR3 in DNA: TGTGCCAGCACCCACAGCAGGGGGCCCCACGAGCAGTACTTC. Its protein product is CASTHSRGPHEQYF.

This rearrangement joins TRBV9 to TRBJ1-1; D is ambiguous. Germline V gene lookup returns CDR1 SGDLS and CDR2 YYNGEE. V was trimmed by 4 bases and J by 5 bases, leaving 12 bases between them. The CDR3 covers 13 residues. The CDR3 sequence: CASSPDVGTEAFF. The CDR3 DNA is TGTGCCAGCAGCCCAGATGTAGGTACTGAAGCTTTCTTT.

This clonotype was recorded a few times. The chain carries TRBV28 and TRBJ1-5; D gene unclear. V lost 3 bases to trimming and J lost 9 bases, with 15 bases between them. CDR1 is MDHEN and CDR2 is SYDVKM in the germline V gene. CDR3 length: 14 amino acids. As DNA, the CDR3 is TGTGCCAGCAGTTTGTCGGACTTTTTAAGGCCCCAGCATTTT. It yields the protein CASSLSDFLRPQHF. The variable domain in full, completed from reference TRBV28 and TRBJ1-5, reads DVKVTQSSRYLVKRTGEKVFLECVQDMDHENMFWYRQDPGLGLRLIYFSYDVKMKEKGDIPEGYSVSREKKERFSLILESASTNQTSMYLCASSLSDFLRPQHFGDGTRLSIL.

This clonotype was detected a few times. The chain has TRBV7-8 and TRBJ1-1; D gene unclear. The CDR3 loop spans 14 amino acids. Trimming left V 4 bases short and J 0 bases short, with 9 bases between. Germline V gene sequence: CDR1 SGHVS, CDR2 FQNEAQ. This CDR3 is CASSYSNLNTEAFF. In DNA, the CDR3 is TGTGCCAGCAGCTATAGCAATTTGAACACTGAAGCTTTCTTT.

This clonotype was counted between two and nine times. The chain combines TRBV19 with TRBJ1-5; D is ambiguous. CDR3 length: 13 amino acids. CDR1 LNHDA and CDR2 SQIVND come from the germline V gene (reference sequence). V was trimmed by 5 bases and J by 5 bases, leaving 10 bases between them. This CDR3 reads CASSQYQDQPQHF. The CDR3, as DNA: TGTGCCAGTAGTCAGTACCAGGATCAGCCCCAGCATTTT.

The V and J genes are TRBV5-6 and TRBJ1-4; D call uncertain. The germline V gene has CDR1 SGHDT and CDR2 YYEEEE. The CDR3 spans 14 residues. The V end lost 3 bases, the J end lost 5 bases, and 11 bases lay between the germline ends. The CDR3 reads CASSSETENEKLFF. CDR3 coding DNA: TGTGCCAGCAGCTCCGAAACTGAAAATGAAAAACTGTTTTTT.

V and J are TRBV28 and TRBJ1-5; 11 nucleotides line up with TRBD1. Germline trimming cut 6 bases from V and 9 bases from J; bases unmatched to any gene: 10. Germline V CDR1 and CDR2: MDHEN, SYDVKM. The CDR3 extends over 15 amino acids. CDR3: CASRTSGTGGRPQHF. The CDR3 coding sequence is TGTGCCAGCAGAACTTCAGGGACAGGGGGAAGGCCCCAGCATTTT.

This chain uses TRBV24-1 with TRBJ2-1; 8 bases align to TRBD2. This CDR3 contains 18 residues. The germline gives CDR1 KGHDR, CDR2 SFDVKD. After removal of 3 bases from V and 4 bases from J, the junction contained 13 bases not matched to a gene. The CDR3 nucleotides are TGTGCCACCAGTGATCACCTCCTCAGCGGGAGAGGATACAATGAGCAGTTCTTC. Its protein product is CATSDHLLSGRGYNEQFF.

This rearrangement joins TRBV29-1 to TRBJ2-3; 11 bases agree with TRBD2. The CDR3 spans 15 residues. CDR1 and CDR2 (germline): SQVTM, ANQGSEA. Trimming removed 2 bases from V and 4 bases from J; junction bases left unmatched: 5. In nucleotides, the CDR3 is TGCAGCGTTGAACGGCTAGCGGGAGGATCAGATACGCAGTATTTT. Encoded protein: CSVERLAGGSDTQYF.